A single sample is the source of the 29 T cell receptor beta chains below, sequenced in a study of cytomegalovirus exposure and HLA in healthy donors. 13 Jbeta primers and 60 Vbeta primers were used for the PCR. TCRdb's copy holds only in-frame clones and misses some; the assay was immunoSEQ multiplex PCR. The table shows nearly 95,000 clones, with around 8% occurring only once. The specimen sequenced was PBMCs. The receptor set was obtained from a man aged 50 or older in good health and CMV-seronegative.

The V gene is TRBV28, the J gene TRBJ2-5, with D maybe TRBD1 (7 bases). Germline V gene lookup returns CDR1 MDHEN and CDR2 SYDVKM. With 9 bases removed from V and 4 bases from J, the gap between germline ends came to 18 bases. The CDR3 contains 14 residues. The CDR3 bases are TGTGCCAGTGTGACCCCAGGGGGGAGAGAGACCCAGTACTTC. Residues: CASVTPGGRETQYF.

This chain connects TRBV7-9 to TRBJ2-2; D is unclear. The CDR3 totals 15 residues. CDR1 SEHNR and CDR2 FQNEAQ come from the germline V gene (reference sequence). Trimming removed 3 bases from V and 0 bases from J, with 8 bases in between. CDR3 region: CASSLTLSNTGELFF. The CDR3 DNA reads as TGTGCCAGCAGCTTGACATTATCGAACACCGGGGAGCTGTTTTTT. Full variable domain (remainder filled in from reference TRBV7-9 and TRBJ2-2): DTGVSQNPRHKITKRGQNVTFRCDPISEHNRLYWYRQTLGQGPEFLTYFQNEAQLEKSRLLSDRFSAERPKGSFSTLEIQRTEQGDSAMYLCASSLTLSNTGELFFGEGSRLTVL.

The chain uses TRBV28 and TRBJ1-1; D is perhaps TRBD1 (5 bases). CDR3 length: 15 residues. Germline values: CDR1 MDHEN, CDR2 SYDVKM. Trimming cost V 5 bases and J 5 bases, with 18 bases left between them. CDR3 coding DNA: TGTGCCAGCAGTGTAGGAGGGGCCCGAGCGACTGAAGCTTTCTTT. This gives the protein CASSVGGARATEAFF.

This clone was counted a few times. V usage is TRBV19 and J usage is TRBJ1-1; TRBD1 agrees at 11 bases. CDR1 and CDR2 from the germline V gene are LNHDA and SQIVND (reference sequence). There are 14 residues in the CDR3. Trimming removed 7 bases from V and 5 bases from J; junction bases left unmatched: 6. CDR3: CASKTGDRGTEAFF. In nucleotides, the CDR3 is TGTGCCAGTAAAACCGGGGACAGGGGGACTGAAGCTTTCTTT.

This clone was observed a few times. The CDR3 DNA is TGTGCCAGCAGCTTAGTTCGAGGCGGGGGCTATGGCTACACCTTC. This translates into CASSLVRGGGYGYTF. The chain joins TRBV7-2 to TRBJ1-2; perhaps TRBD1 as D (5 bases). Trimming left V 1 base short and J 4 bases short, with 13 bases between. Per germline, CDR1 SGHTA and CDR2 FQGNSA. The CDR3 consists of 15 residues.

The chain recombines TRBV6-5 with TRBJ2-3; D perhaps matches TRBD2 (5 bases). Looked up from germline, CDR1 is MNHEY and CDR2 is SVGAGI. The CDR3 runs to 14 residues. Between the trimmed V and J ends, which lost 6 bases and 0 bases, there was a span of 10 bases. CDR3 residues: CASRAGLSTDTQYF. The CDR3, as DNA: TGTGCCAGCAGGGCAGGACTCAGCACAGATACGCAGTATTTT.

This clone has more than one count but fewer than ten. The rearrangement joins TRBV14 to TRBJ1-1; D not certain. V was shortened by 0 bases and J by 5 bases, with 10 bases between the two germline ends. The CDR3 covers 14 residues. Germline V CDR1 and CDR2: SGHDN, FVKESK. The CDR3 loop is CASSQDPWSTEAFF. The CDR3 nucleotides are TGTGCCAGCAGCCAAGATCCGTGGAGTACTGAAGCTTTCTTT.

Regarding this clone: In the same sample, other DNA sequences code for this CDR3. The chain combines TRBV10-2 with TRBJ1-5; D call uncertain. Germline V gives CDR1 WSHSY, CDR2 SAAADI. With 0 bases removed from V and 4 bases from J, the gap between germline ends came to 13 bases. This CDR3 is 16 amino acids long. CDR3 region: CASSESVHTNNQPQHF. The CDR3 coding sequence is TGCGCCAGCAGTGAGTCGGTCCACACCAATAATCAGCCCCAGCATTTT.

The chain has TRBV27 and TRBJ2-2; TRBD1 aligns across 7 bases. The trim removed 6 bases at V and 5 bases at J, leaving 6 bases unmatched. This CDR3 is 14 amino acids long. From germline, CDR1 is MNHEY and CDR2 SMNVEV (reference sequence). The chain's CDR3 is CASRLTGVTGELFF. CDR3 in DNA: TGTGCCAGCAGATTAACAGGGGTAACCGGGGAGCTGTTTTTT.

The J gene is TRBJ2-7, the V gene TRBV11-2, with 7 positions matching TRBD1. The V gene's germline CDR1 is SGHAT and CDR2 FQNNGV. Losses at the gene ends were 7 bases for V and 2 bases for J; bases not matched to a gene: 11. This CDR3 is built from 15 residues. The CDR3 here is CASTVRDSLTYEQYF. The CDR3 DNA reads TGTGCCAGCACAGTCCGGGACAGCCTTACCTACGAGCAGTACTTC.

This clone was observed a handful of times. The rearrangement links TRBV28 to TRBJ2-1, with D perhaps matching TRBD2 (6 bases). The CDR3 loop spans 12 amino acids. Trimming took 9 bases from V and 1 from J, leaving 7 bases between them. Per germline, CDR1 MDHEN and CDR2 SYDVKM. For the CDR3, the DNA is TGTGCCAGTGGACTATCCTACAATGAGCAGTTCTTC. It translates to CASGLSYNEQFF.

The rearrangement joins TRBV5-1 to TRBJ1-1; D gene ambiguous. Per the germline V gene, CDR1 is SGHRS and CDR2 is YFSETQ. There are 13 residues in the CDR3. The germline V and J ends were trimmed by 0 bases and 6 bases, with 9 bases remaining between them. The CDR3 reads CASSLAGVPEAFF. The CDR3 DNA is TGCGCCAGCAGCTTGGCCGGAGTCCCTGAAGCTTTCTTT.

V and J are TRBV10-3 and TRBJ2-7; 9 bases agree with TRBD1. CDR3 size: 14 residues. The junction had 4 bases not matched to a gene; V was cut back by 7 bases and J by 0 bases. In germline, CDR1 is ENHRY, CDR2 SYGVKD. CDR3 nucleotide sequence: TGTGCCATCACCCCGGGACAGGGCTCCTACGAGCAGTACTTC. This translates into CAITPGQGSYEQYF.

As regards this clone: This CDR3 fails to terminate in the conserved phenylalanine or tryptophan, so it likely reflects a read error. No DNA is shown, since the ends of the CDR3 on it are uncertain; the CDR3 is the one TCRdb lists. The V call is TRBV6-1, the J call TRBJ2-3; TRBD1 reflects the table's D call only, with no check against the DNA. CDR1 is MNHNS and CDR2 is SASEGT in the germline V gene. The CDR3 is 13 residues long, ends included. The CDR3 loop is CASTRDSTDTKYL.

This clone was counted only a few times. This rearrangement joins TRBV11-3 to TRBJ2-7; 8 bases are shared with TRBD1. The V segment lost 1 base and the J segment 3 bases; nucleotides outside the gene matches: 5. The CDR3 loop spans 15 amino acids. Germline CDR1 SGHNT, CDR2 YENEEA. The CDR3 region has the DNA TGTGCCAGCAGCTTAGCCGGGACAGGTTACTACGAGCAGTACGTC. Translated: CASSLAGTGYYEQYV.

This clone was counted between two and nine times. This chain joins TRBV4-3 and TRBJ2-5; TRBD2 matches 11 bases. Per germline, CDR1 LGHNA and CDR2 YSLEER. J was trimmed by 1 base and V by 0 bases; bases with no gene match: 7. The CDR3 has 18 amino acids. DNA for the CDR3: TGCGCCAGCAGCCAAGACGTAGCGGGGGGGACATTCCAAGAGACCCAGTACTTC. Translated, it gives CASSQDVAGGTFQETQYF.

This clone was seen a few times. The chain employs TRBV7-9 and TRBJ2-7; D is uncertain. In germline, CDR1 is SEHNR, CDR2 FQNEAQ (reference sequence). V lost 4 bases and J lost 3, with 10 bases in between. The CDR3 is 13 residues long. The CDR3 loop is CASSSDINYEQYF. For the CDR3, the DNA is TGTGCCAGCAGCTCAGATATTAACTACGAGCAGTACTTC.

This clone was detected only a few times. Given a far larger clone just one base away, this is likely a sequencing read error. The CDR3, as DNA: TGTGCCCGCAGTTACTCGAACGATGACACACCGCCCCAGCATTTT. Its protein is CARSYSNDDTPPQHF. The chain recombines TRBV6-5 with TRBJ1-5; D gene uncertain. From germline, CDR1 is MNHEY and CDR2 SVGAGI. The length of the CDR3 is 15 residues.

This chain's CDR3 is CASSLGSGTSGGTDTQYF. Written as DNA, the CDR3 is TGTGCCAGCAGCCTAGGCTCCGGGACTAGCGGAGGCACAGATACGCAGTATTTT. The chain carries TRBV7-3 and TRBJ2-3; 11 bases match TRBD2. The CDR3 sequence is 18 residues long. The junction had 11 bases not matched to a gene; V was cut back by 5 bases and J by 1 base. The V gene's germline CDR1 is SGHTA and CDR2 FQGTGA.

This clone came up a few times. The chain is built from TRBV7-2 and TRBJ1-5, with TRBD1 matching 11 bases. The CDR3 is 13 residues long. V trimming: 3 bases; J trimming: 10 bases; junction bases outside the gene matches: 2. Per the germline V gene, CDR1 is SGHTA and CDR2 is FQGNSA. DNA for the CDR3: TGTGCCAGCAGCTTGGACAGGGGGCATCCCCAGCATTTT. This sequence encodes CASSLDRGHPQHF.

Here the CDR3 reads CASSLVTSGETQYF. In DNA, the CDR3 is TGCGCCAGCAGCTTGGTCACTAGCGGGGAGACCCAGTACTTC. This sequence joins TRBV5-1 and TRBJ2-5; 9 bases align to TRBD2. This CDR3 has 14 residues. The germline V gene encodes CDR1 SGHRS and CDR2 YFSETQ. V was clipped by 0 bases and J by 5 bases; unmatched bases: 2.

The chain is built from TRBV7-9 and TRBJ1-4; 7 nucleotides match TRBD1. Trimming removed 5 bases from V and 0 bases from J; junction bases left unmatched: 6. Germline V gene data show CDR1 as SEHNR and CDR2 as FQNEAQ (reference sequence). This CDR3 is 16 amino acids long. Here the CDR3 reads CASSTGTAATNEKLFF. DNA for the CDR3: TGTGCCAGCAGCACCGGGACAGCAGCAACTAATGAAAAACTGTTTTTT.

The CDR3 sequence: CASRPWGGATDTQYF. Written as DNA, the CDR3 is TGTGCCAGCAGACCATGGGGGGGGGCCACAGATACGCAGTATTTT. This chain links TRBV13 with TRBJ2-3, with a weak D call TRBD2 (7 bases). The V end lost 6 bases, the J end lost 2 bases, and 15 bases lay between the germline ends. Germline CDR1 is PRHDT and CDR2 is FYEKMQ (reference sequence). The CDR3 runs 15 residues.

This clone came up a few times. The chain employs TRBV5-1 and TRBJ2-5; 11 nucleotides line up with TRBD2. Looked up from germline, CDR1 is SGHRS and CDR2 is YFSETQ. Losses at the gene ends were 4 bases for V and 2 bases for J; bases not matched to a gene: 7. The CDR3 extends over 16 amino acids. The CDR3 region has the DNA TGCGCCAGCAGCGGCTCGCTAGCGGGGGGTCAAGAGACCCAGTACTTC. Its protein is CASSGSLAGGQETQYF.

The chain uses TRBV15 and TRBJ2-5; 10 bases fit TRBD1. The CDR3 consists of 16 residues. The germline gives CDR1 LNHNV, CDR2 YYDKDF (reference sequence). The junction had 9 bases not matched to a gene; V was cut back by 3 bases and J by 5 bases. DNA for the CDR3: TGTGCCACCAGCAGGGAGGACAGGGGGATTATTGAGACCCAGTACTTC. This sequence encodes CATSREDRGIIETQYF.

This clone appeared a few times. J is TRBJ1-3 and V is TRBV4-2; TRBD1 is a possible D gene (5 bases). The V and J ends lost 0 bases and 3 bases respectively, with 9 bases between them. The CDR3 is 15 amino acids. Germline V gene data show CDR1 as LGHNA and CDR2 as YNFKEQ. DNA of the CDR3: TGTGCCAGCAGCCAAGATCGCACAGGTGGAAACACCATATATTTT. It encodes CASSQDRTGGNTIYF.

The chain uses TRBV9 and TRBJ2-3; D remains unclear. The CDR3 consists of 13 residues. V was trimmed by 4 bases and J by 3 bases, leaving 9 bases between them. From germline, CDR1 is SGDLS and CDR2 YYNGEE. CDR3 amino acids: CASSSHFTDTQYF. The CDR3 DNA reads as TGTGCCAGCAGCTCCCATTTTACAGATACGCAGTATTTT.

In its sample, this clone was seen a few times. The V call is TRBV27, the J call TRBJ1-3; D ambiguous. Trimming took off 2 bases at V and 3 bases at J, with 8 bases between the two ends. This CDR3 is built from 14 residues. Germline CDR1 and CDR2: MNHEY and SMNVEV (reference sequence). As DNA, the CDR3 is TGTGCCAGCAGTTTAACCCCCGGTGGAAACACCATATATTTT. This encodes CASSLTPGGNTIYF.

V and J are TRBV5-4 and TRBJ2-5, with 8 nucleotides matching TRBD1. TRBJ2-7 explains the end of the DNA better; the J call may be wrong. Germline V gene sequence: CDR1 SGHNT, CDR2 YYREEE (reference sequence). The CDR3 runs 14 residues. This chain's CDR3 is CASSLIGTGGEQYF. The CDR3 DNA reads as TGTGCCAGCAGCTTGATAGGAACAGGGGGCGAGCAGTACTTC.